The source of this T cell receptor (beta chain) is a study of blood T cell repertoires in COVID-19. Study context: Samples came from the United States, Italy and Spain, spanning acute and convalescent COVID-19. Sources were T cells, B-cell-depleted T cells, or PBMCs; the material itself was cDNA or gDNA.

The authors' processing: Amplification of reference gene primers provided the estimated nucleated cell counts. Produced via immunoSEQ multiplex PCR; TCRdb's table is partial and in-frame only. The DNA gave D and trimming, while V, J and clone size come from that table. The table shows about 380,000 clones, with 70% to 85% occurring only once. The CDR3 spans 14 residues. Trimming removed 4 bases from V and 6 bases from J; junction bases left unmatched: 3. Looked up from germline, CDR1 is MGHRA and CDR2 is YSYEKL. The chain has TRBV4-1 and TRBJ1-2; TRBD1 agrees at 12 bases. The TCR originated in a human donor with acute or convalescent COVID-19. The donor label of this sample is uncertain. Material: peripheral blood. In DNA form, the CDR3 reads TGCGCCAGCAGCCCGGGACAGGGGGCTGATGGCTACACCTTC. Translated: CASSPGQGADGYTF.